Each of the 29 T cell receptor beta chains below was sequenced from the same sample in a study of beta chain features in type 1 diabetes. As every portion of the isolated RNA was reverse transcribed, the sequencing read expressed TCRB transcripts. The assay was immunoSEQ multiplex PCR, and TCRdb's table has in-frame clones only and misses some. The sample holds about 230,000 clones, 9.6% seen once. Sequencing used naive CD4+ T cells from blood. These TCRs come from a woman aged 18-29 years in good health.

V gene TRBV9 combines with J gene TRBJ1-1, with TRBD1 as a possible D gene (6 bases). Trimming cost V 0 bases and J 4 bases, with 16 bases left between them. Germline V gives CDR1 SGDLS, CDR2 YYNGEE. CDR3 size: 16 residues. The CDR3 region is CASSVGTGSFLTEAFF. CDR3 DNA sequence: TGTGCCAGCAGCGTAGGAACAGGGTCGTTCCTCACTGAAGCTTTCTTT.

This clone was seen only a few times. The chain couples TRBV29-1 to TRBJ2-4; 7 positions match TRBD1. This CDR3 has 12 amino acids. Germline V CDR1 and CDR2: SQVTM, ANQGSEA. V lost 5 bases, J lost 7 bases, and 5 bases stayed unmatched. The CDR3 bases are TGCAGCGTTCTCCTGGACAGGAACATTCAGTACTTC. It encodes CSVLLDRNIQYF.

There are a few counts of this clone. The rearrangement joins TRBV12-5 to TRBJ1-2; unclear D gene. Germline V gene data show CDR1 as LGHNT and CDR2 as FRNRAP. The CDR3 is 15 residues long. V shed 5 bases and J shed 8 bases, with 21 bases lying between them. CDR3 loop: CASGPAEKPSEGYTF. In nucleotides, the CDR3 is TGTGCTAGTGGTCCTGCCGAGAAACCATCCGAGGGCTACACCTTC.

The chain couples TRBV2 to TRBJ1-2; TRBD1 might be the D (6 bases). The germline CDR1 and CDR2 sequences are SNHLY and FYNNEI. The CDR3 totals 13 residues. The germline V and J ends were trimmed by 3 bases and 7 bases, with 12 bases remaining between them. Written as DNA, the CDR3 is TGTGCCAGCAGTGAGCACAGGGAGGGTGGCTACACCTTC. Translation gives CASSEHREGGYTF.

The genes are TRBV6-6 and TRBJ1-5; 7 bases align to TRBD1. Unmatched junction bases numbered 2, after V lost 6 bases and J lost 3 bases. There are 13 residues in the CDR3. From germline, CDR1 is MNHNY and CDR2 SVGAGI (reference sequence). The DNA of the CDR3 is TGTGCCAGCAGCACAGGGGCCAATCAGCCCCAGCATTTT. Translated: CASSTGANQPQHF.

This clone was counted between two and nine times. The chain uses TRBV2 and TRBJ2-1, with TRBD2 matching 11 bases. CDR1 is SNHLY, CDR2 FYNNEI, per germline. Trimming removed 6 bases from V and 0 bases from J; junction bases left unmatched: 7. The CDR3 is 17 residues long. CDR3 residues: CASSARLAGSSYNEQFF. The CDR3 DNA sequence: TGTGCCAGCAGCGCACGACTAGCGGGGAGCTCCTACAATGAGCAGTTCTTC.

The J gene is TRBJ1-2, the V gene TRBV7-9, with D possibly matching TRBD1 (5 bases). The germline gives CDR1 SEHNR, CDR2 FQNEAQ (reference sequence). V dropped 4 bases and J dropped 3 bases, with 9 bases sitting between them. There are 13 residues in the CDR3. In DNA, the CDR3 is TGTGCCAGCAGCTCACCGACAGACTATGGCTACACCTTC. Amino acid sequence: CASSSPTDYGYTF. The full variable domain, completed using reference TRBV7-9 and TRBJ1-2, is DTGVSQNPRHKITKRGQNVTFRCDPISEHNRLYWYRQTLGQGPEFLTYFQNEAQLEKSRLLSDRFSAERPKGSFSTLEIQRTEQGDSAMYLCASSSPTDYGYTFGSGTRLTVV.

The chain combines TRBV5-1 with TRBJ2-3; TRBD1 matches at 8 bases. CDR1 is SGHRS and CDR2 is YFSETQ in the germline V gene. V was pared by 0 bases and J by 6 bases, with 0 bases of the junction left unmatched. This CDR3 region has 13 residues. The CDR3 sequence: CASSLDRGDTQYF. CDR3 DNA: TGCGCCAGCAGCTTGGACAGGGGGGATACGCAGTATTTT.

This clone has a handful of counts. The chain employs TRBV19 and TRBJ2-1; 9 nucleotides match TRBD2. Germline lookup yields CDR1 LNHDA and CDR2 SQIVND (reference sequence). The J segment lost 4 bases and the V segment lost 3 bases, leaving 7 bases of the junction unmatched. The CDR3 sequence is 16 residues long. DNA of the CDR3: TGTGCCAGTAGTATTCTGCTAGCGGGGTCTTACAATGAGCAGTTCTTC. This sequence encodes CASSILLAGSYNEQFF.

This chain connects TRBV9 to TRBJ1-1; maybe TRBD1 (6 bases). CDR1 is SGDLS, CDR2 YYNGEE, per germline. The CDR3 covers 14 residues. V was shortened by 3 bases and J by 4 bases, with 13 bases between the two germline ends. This CDR3 reads CASSAQGRGTEAFF. The DNA of the CDR3 is TGTGCCAGCAGCGCCCAGGGGCGCGGCACTGAAGCTTTCTTT. Full variable domain (missing parts from reference TRBV9 and TRBJ1-1): DSGVTQTPKHLITATGQRVTLRCSPRSGDLSVYWYQQSLDQGLQFLIQYYNGEERAKGNILERFSAQQFPDLHSELNLSSLELGDSALYFCASSAQGRGTEAFFGQGTRLTVV.

V is TRBV19 and J is TRBJ1-5; D not resolved. The germline V and J ends were trimmed by 7 bases and 1 base, with 11 bases remaining between them. The CDR3 has 14 residues. Germline V lookup: CDR1 LNHDA, CDR2 SQIVND (reference sequence). The CDR3 DNA reads as TGTGCCAGTACTGGCGGACTGAGCAATCAGCCCCAGCATTTT. This sequence encodes CASTGGLSNQPQHF.

The rearrangement uses TRBV9 and TRBJ2-3, with TRBD1 matching over 9 bases. V lost 3 bases to trimming and J lost 4 bases; unmatched junction nucleotides: 6. Germline values: CDR1 SGDLS, CDR2 YYNGEE. The CDR3 extends over 15 amino acids. The CDR3 sequence: CASSAQQGAPDTQYF. The CDR3 DNA reads TGTGCCAGCAGCGCACAACAGGGGGCTCCAGATACGCAGTATTTT.

The chain employs TRBV5-4 and TRBJ2-5; weak D call: TRBD1 (6 bases). Germline-derived CDR1 and CDR2 are SGHNT and YYREEE (reference sequence). This CDR3 has 13 amino acids. V was trimmed by 4 bases and J by 3 bases, leaving 10 bases between them. The DNA for the CDR3 is TGTGCCAGCAGCCGGGACACCAAAGAGACCCAGTACTTC. The encoded protein is CASSRDTKETQYF.

This clone came up once. The chain has TRBV6-5 and TRBJ1-2; 8 bases align to TRBD1. Looked up from germline, CDR1 is MNHEY and CDR2 is SVGAGI. Losses at the gene ends were 6 bases for V and 2 bases for J; bases not matched to a gene: 8. This CDR3 is 15 amino acids long. CDR3 nucleotides: TGTGCCAGCAGAGACAGGGGAAGAGCCAACTATGGCTACACCTTC. Amino acid sequence: CASRDRGRANYGYTF.

This clone occurred a few times. The J gene is TRBJ2-1, the V gene TRBV30; 10 bases agree with TRBD2. With 3 bases clipped from V and 0 bases from J, the junction kept 14 bases outside the gene matches. The germline CDR1 and CDR2 sequences are GTSNPN and SVGIG (reference sequence). The CDR3 covers 19 residues. As DNA, the CDR3 is TGTGCCTGGAGGAAACTAGCGGGAAGACTCTCCGGCTCCTACAATGAGCAGTTCTTC. It codes for CAWRKLAGRLSGSYNEQFF. Full variable domain (outside the CDR3, taken from reference TRBV30 and TRBJ2-1): SQTIHQWPATLVQPVGSPLSLECTVEGTSNPNLYWYRQAAGRGLQLLFYSVGIGQISSEVPQNLSASRPQDRQFILSSKKLLLSDSGFYLCAWRKLAGRLSGSYNEQFFGPGTRLTVL.

This clone showed up just a few times. V is TRBV27 and J is TRBJ2-5; TRBD2 agrees at 15 bases. Germline V gives CDR1 MNHEY, CDR2 SMNVEV (reference sequence). The junction had 7 bases not matched to a gene; V was cut back by 6 bases and J by 5 bases. The CDR3 has 16 amino acids. The CDR3 DNA sequence: TGTGCCAGCAGCCCTCTCGGACTAGCGGGAGGGGAGACCCAGTACTTC. Protein: CASSPLGLAGGETQYF.

The genes are TRBV15 and TRBJ1-1, with D uncertain. This CDR3 is 16 amino acids long. Germline V gene data show CDR1 as LNHNV and CDR2 as YYDKDF (reference sequence). Trimming pared 1 base from V and 1 base from J, leaving 13 bases between. CDR3 in amino acids: CATSRGGGVGNTEAFF. For the CDR3, the DNA is TGTGCCACCAGCAGAGGTGGCGGGGTCGGGAACACTGAAGCTTTCTTT. The variable domain in full, completed from reference TRBV15 and TRBJ1-1, reads DAMVIQNPRYQVTQFGKPVTLSCSQTLNHNVMYWYQQKSSQAPKLLFHYYDKDFNNEADTPDNFQSRRPNTSFCFLDIRSPGLGDTAMYLCATSRGGGVGNTEAFFGQGTRLTVV.

The chain links TRBV2 to TRBJ1-1; the match to TRBD1 covers 7 bases. The CDR3 runs to 15 residues. The junction had 10 bases not matched to a gene; V was cut back by 6 bases and J by 3 bases. The germline gives CDR1 SNHLY, CDR2 FYNNEI. The CDR3 loop is CASRPTGAGHTEAFF. The CDR3 nucleotides are TGTGCCAGCAGACCCACAGGGGCTGGCCACACTGAAGCTTTCTTT. Drawing the rest from reference TRBV2 and TRBJ1-1, the complete variable domain is EPEVTQTPSHQVTQMGQEVILRCVPISNHLYFYWYRQILGQKVEFLVSFYNNEISEKSEIFDDQFSVERPDGSNFTLKIRSTKLEDSAMYFCASRPTGAGHTEAFFGQGTRLTVV.

This clone was detected a few times. The rearrangement joins TRBV6-6 to TRBJ2-5; TRBD2 aligns across 9 bases. This CDR3 comprises 15 residues. Looked up from germline, CDR1 is MNHNY and CDR2 is SVGAGI (reference sequence). The J segment lost 1 base and the V segment lost 4 bases, leaving 4 bases of the junction unmatched. This CDR3 reads CASSWAGGVQETQYF. For the CDR3, the DNA is TGTGCCAGCAGTTGGGCGGGAGGGGTCCAAGAGACCCAGTACTTC.

This clone was seen more than once but under ten times. The chain joins TRBV6-1 to TRBJ2-1; 8 bases align to TRBD2. Trimming took 4 bases from V and 3 from J; bases not matched to a gene: 11. Germline CDR1 reads MNHNS; CDR2 reads SASEGT. This CDR3 contains 17 residues. Here the CDR3 DNA reads TGTGCCAGCAGTGTTCTCTCTAGCGGGCCGGGCTACAATGAGCAGTTCTTC. Amino acids: CASSVLSSGPGYNEQFF.

The chain carries TRBV19 and TRBJ2-7; 8 bases line up with TRBD1. The CDR3 runs to 14 residues. CDR1 is LNHDA and CDR2 is SQIVND in the germline V gene (reference sequence). V shed 0 bases, J shed 3 bases, and the junction held 1 base outside the gene matches. The CDR3 region has the DNA TGTGCCAGTAGTATAGAAGACAGGGGCTACGAGCAGTACTTC. Translating gives CASSIEDRGYEQYF.

This chain links TRBV5-6 with TRBJ2-3, with TRBD1 matching over 7 bases. The CDR3 runs 11 residues. With V trimmed by 4 bases and J by 10 bases, 3 bases remained unmatched. Germline loops: CDR1 SGHDT, CDR2 YYEEEE. CDR3 loop: CASSAGGAQYF. In DNA form, the CDR3 reads TGTGCCAGCAGCGCAGGGGGAGCGCAGTATTTT. Together with reference TRBV5-6 and TRBJ2-3, the CDR3 gives the full variable domain: DAGVTQSPTHLIKTRGQQVTLRCSPKSGHDTVSWYQQALGQGPQFIFQYYEEEERQRGNFPDRFSGHQFPNYSSELNVNALLLGDSALYLCASSAGGAQYFGPGTRLTVL.

In this sample, this clone turned up a few times. The chain combines TRBV5-6 with TRBJ2-2; TRBD1 matches at 7 bases. The germline V gene has CDR1 SGHDT and CDR2 YYEEEE. J was trimmed by 5 bases and V by 0 bases; bases with no gene match: 4. CDR3 length: 15 residues. CDR3 bases: TGTGCCAGCAGCTTGGTAAGGGGGCCGACCGGGGAGCTGTTTTTT. Translating gives CASSLVRGPTGELFF.

This clone was counted a few times. V gene TRBV30 combines with J gene TRBJ1-1; perhaps TRBD1 as D (6 bases). Germline CDR1 and CDR2: GTSNPN and SVGIG (reference sequence). The germline V and J ends were trimmed by 3 bases and 1 base, with 12 bases remaining between them. The CDR3 extends over 14 amino acids. The CDR3 nucleotides are TGTGCCTGGAGCCACGGGGGGCGGAACACTGAAGCTTTCTTT. It specifies CAWSHGGRNTEAFF.

This clone appeared a few times. The chain links TRBV30 to TRBJ1-2; D not certain. The CDR3 sequence is 12 residues long. CDR1 GTSNPN and CDR2 SVGIG come from the germline V gene (reference sequence). DNA for the CDR3: TGTGTATTGGAGCGGGATAACTATGGCTACACCTTC. This sequence encodes CVLERDNYGYTF.

A few counts support this clone. The chain carries TRBV5-6 and TRBJ1-2, with a weak D call TRBD1 (6 bases). The germline V and J ends were trimmed by 4 bases and 8 bases, with 9 bases remaining between them. Germline assignment: CDR1 SGHDT and CDR2 YYEEEE. The CDR3 is 11 residues long. The CDR3 protein is CASSETGGYTF. Written as DNA, the CDR3 is TGTGCCAGCAGCGAGACAGGCGGCTACACCTTC.

This rearrangement joins TRBV9 to TRBJ2-1; 7 bases match TRBD2. CDR1 is SGDLS and CDR2 is YYNGEE in the germline V gene. Germline trimming cut 0 bases from V and 4 bases from J; bases unmatched to any gene: 4. The CDR3 extends over 15 amino acids. In DNA, the CDR3 is TGTGCCAGCAGCGTAGGGTCTAGCGGATACAATGAGCAGTTCTTC. This sequence encodes CASSVGSSGYNEQFF.

V is TRBV11-2 and J is TRBJ2-7, with TRBD2 matching 8 bases. V shed 1 base and J 2 bases; nucleotides not matched to a gene: 1. The CDR3 length is 14 residues. In germline, CDR1 is SGHAT, CDR2 FQNNGV. The CDR3 reads CASSLGLAPYEQYF. CDR3 sequence (DNA): TGTGCCAGCAGCTTAGGACTAGCGCCCTACGAGCAGTACTTC.

The chain links TRBV2 to TRBJ2-3; weak D call: TRBD2 (6 bases). CDR1 and CDR2 (germline): SNHLY, FYNNEI. CDR3 size: 13 residues. V gave up 7 bases and J gave up 2 bases, with 10 bases separating them. The CDR3, as DNA: TGTGCCAGCACGCGGGAAACCACAGATACGCAGTATTTT. Encoded protein: CASTRETTDTQYF.